One and the same sample provided the 27 T cell receptor beta chains below, sequenced in a study of PD-1 blockade in classical Hodgkin lymphoma. The time point denotes: cycle 4 day 1 (C4D1), after 6 weeks of nivolumab. Each of the patients experienced relapse following autologous stem cell transplantation, and their brentuximab vedotin exposure differed. Method: immunoSEQ multiplex PCR; TCRdb's copy keeps in-frame clones and lacks some. Of fewer than 55,000 clones listed, approximately 78% are singletons. The sequenced sample was peripheral blood mononuclear cells (PBMCs), obtained before the fourth cycle of nivolumab. The receptors were gathered from a human donor with classical Hodgkin lymphoma.

The V gene is TRBV7-3, the J gene TRBJ2-1; D gene unclear. CDR1 is SGHTA and CDR2 is FQGTGA in the germline V gene. The CDR3 spans 15 residues. V dropped 5 bases and J dropped 0 bases, with 11 bases sitting between them. The CDR3 DNA follows: TGTGCCAGCAGCCCCAAATTAAGCTCCTACAATGAGCAGTTCTTC. This codes for CASSPKLSSYNEQFF.

The rearrangement uses TRBV5-1 and TRBJ1-5; D is possibly TRBD1 (5 bases). This CDR3 region has 15 residues. CDR1 is SGHRS, CDR2 YFSETQ, per germline. V shed 0 bases and J shed 0 bases, with 7 bases lying between them. The CDR3 DNA reads as TGCGCCAGCAGCTTGGGGGGCGGTAGCAATCAGCCCCAGCATTTT. This codes for CASSLGGGSNQPQHF.

On this clone: Distinct nucleotide sequences in the sample also encode this CDR3. The rearrangement uses TRBV5-1 and TRBJ1-2; 7 bases line up with TRBD1. V trimming: 4 bases; J trimming: 0 bases; junction bases outside the gene matches: 3. Germline CDR1 is SGHRS and CDR2 is YFSETQ. The CDR3 length is 14 residues. In DNA form, the CDR3 reads TGCGCCAGCAGCCCACAGGGGTCTAACTATGGCTACACCTTC. Protein product: CASSPQGSNYGYTF.

The chain employs TRBV4-3 and TRBJ2-5; D is unclear. The germline V and J ends were trimmed by 0 bases and 2 bases, with 7 bases remaining between them. Germline CDR1 and CDR2: LGHNA and YSLEER. The CDR3 length is 14 residues. For the CDR3, the DNA is TGCGCCAGCAGCCAAGATACCCAGCAAGAGACCCAGTACTTC. It specifies CASSQDTQQETQYF.

The chain combines TRBV10-2 with TRBJ1-1; D perhaps matches TRBD1 (5 bases). The germline CDR1 and CDR2 sequences are WSHSY and SAAADI. V was clipped by 4 bases and J by 5 bases, with 17 bases between them. The CDR3 loop spans 15 amino acids. This chain's CDR3 is CASSGLGEQKTEAFF. The CDR3 DNA is TGCGCCAGCAGTGGATTAGGGGAGCAAAAGACTGAAGCTTTCTTT.

In this sample, this clone turned up a few times. The chain recombines TRBV30 with TRBJ1-5, with D perhaps matching TRBD1 (5 bases). This CDR3 is built from 19 residues. Germline CDR1 reads GTSNPN; CDR2 reads SVGIG (reference sequence). V was clipped by 2 bases and J by 0 bases, with 23 bases between them. The CDR3 DNA follows: TGTGCCTGGAGTCGTGGTACAGGCGAATGGACTTATAGCAATCAGCCCCAGCATTTT. Translation: CAWSRGTGEWTYSNQPQHF. Full variable domain (remainder filled in from reference TRBV30 and TRBJ1-5): SQTIHQWPATLVQPVGSPLSLECTVEGTSNPNLYWYRQAAGRGLQLLFYSVGIGQISSEVPQNLSASRPQDRQFILSSKKLLLSDSGFYLCAWSRGTGEWTYSNQPQHFGDGTRLSIL.

This chain links TRBV6-7 with TRBJ2-7; D not resolved. TRBV6-7 counts as an open reading frame of uncertain function. Trimming left V 8 bases short and J 5 bases short, with 10 bases between. The length of the CDR3 is 11 residues. In DNA, the CDR3 is TGTGCCAGCTCAAGGCTGGACGAGCAGTACTTC. This gives the protein CASSRLDEQYF.

J is TRBJ1-6 and V is TRBV18; D is uncertain. In germline, CDR1 is KGHSH, CDR2 LQKENI. This CDR3 region has 13 residues. Trimming stripped 4 bases from V and 13 bases from J, with 14 bases between. CDR3 protein: CASSQERRGPLHF. In DNA form, the CDR3 reads TGTGCCAGCTCACAGGAGCGTCGCGGGCCCCTCCACTTT.

In its sample, this clone was seen a few times. This chain uses TRBV7-6 with TRBJ2-1; a weak D match, TRBD2 (6 bases). V lost 5 bases and J lost 7, with 12 bases in between. Germline V gene lookup returns CDR1 SGHVS and CDR2 FNYEAQ. The CDR3 sequence is 13 residues long. CDR3 protein: CASSAGTQNEQFF. CDR3 bases: TGTGCCAGCAGCGCAGGGACTCAAAATGAGCAGTTCTTC. Full variable domain (rest looked up from reference TRBV7-6 and TRBJ2-1): GAGVSQSPRYKVTKRGQDVALRCDPISGHVSLYWYRQALGQGPEFLTYFNYEAQQDKSGLPNDRFSAERPEGSISTLTIQRTEQRDSAMYRCASSAGTQNEQFFGPGTRLTVL.

With respect to this clone: At one boundary the junction diverges from the germline segment, which might be a read error. This chain links TRBV5-1 with TRBJ1-2, with D perhaps TRBD1 (5 bases). This CDR3 has 13 residues. The V gene's germline CDR1 is SGHRS and CDR2 YFSETQ. The CDR3 loop is CASSLDLQGPLYF. The CDR3, as DNA: TGCGCCAGCAGCTTGGACTTGCAGGGCCCTCTCTACTTC.

The chain couples TRBV19 to TRBJ1-5; no reliable D call. V shed 3 bases and J shed 3 bases, with 3 bases lying between them. CDR3 size: 12 residues. CDR1 LNHDA and CDR2 SQIVND come from the germline V gene (reference sequence). CDR3 region: CASSIFNQPQHF. The CDR3 DNA reads as TGTGCCAGTAGTATTTTCAATCAGCCCCAGCATTTT.

CDR3 DNA: TGCGCCAGCAGCTTAACAGCCCAAGAGACCCAGTACTTC. Protein: CASSLTAQETQYF. V gene TRBV5-1 combines with J gene TRBJ2-5; D not certain. The CDR3 loop spans 13 amino acids. Trimming shortened V by 2 bases and J by 1 base, and 6 bases separated the two germline ends. The germline V gene has CDR1 SGHRS and CDR2 YFSETQ.

The rearrangement links TRBV30 to TRBJ1-3, with a weak D call TRBD1 (5 bases). The CDR3 sequence is 15 residues long. Trimming took off 5 bases at V and 0 bases at J, with 14 bases between the two ends. The germline gives CDR1 GTSNPN, CDR2 SVGIG (reference sequence). Here the CDR3 reads CAWATGLYSGNTIYF. For the CDR3, the DNA is TGTGCCTGGGCCACAGGACTTTACTCTGGAAACACCATATATTTT.

The V call is TRBV19, the J call TRBJ2-1, with TRBD2 identical over 16 bases. This CDR3 region has 18 residues. In germline, CDR1 is LNHDA, CDR2 SQIVND (reference sequence). V dropped 4 bases and J dropped 2; count of bases not matched to a gene: 5. CDR3 sequence (DNA): TGTGCCAGTAGTAAGGGACTAGCGGGGGGGGACCCCTACAATGAGCAGTTCTTC. This sequence encodes CASSKGLAGGDPYNEQFF.

The chain combines TRBV5-1 with TRBJ1-5; TRBD1 is a possible D gene (5 bases). The CDR3 consists of 18 residues. Germline V gene lookup returns CDR1 SGHRS and CDR2 YFSETQ. Trimming shortened V by 0 bases and J by 3 bases, and 19 bases separated the two germline ends. The CDR3 nucleotides are TGCGCCAGCAGCTTGGTACCTATCGGACATGGCGACAATCAGCCCCAGCATTTT. Protein product: CASSLVPIGHGDNQPQHF.

V and J are TRBV5-1 and TRBJ1-3; 10 bases map to TRBD1. V shed 2 bases and J 2 bases; nucleotides not matched to a gene: 7. Germline V lookup: CDR1 SGHRS, CDR2 YFSETQ. This CDR3 has 17 residues. Written as DNA, the CDR3 is TGCGCCAGCAGCTTTAATCCGGGACAGGGGACTGGAAACACCATATATTTT. Its translation is CASSFNPGQGTGNTIYF.

This clone appeared a single time. One end of the junction fails to match germline, which may point to a read error. V and J are TRBV4-3 and TRBJ2-7, with 8 bases matching TRBD1. Germline V gene lookup returns CDR1 LGHNA and CDR2 YSLEER. CDR3 length: 17 amino acids. CDR3 sequence (DNA): TGCGCCAGCAGCCGGGGCATGGGACAGGTAGGATCCTACGAGCAGTGCTTC. Its protein product is CASSRGMGQVGSYEQCF.

The V gene is TRBV4-2, the J gene TRBJ1-3; D unresolved. CDR3 size: 17 residues. Germline V gene sequence: CDR1 LGHNA, CDR2 YNFKEQ. V lost 1 base, J lost 4 bases, and 17 bases lay in between. CDR3 coding DNA: TGTGCCAGCAGCCAAGGCCTCCTTCCCGGAATGGGAAACACCATATATTTT. Amino acids: CASSQGLLPGMGNTIYF.

This clone was detected only once. V and J are TRBV5-8 and TRBJ1-6; tentative D call: TRBD1 (5 bases). Germline V gene data show CDR1 as SGHTS and CDR2 as YDEGEE. This CDR3 is 15 amino acids long. V lost 2 bases and J 7 bases, leaving 13 bases between the germline ends. CDR3 in amino acids: CASSLIGGRNSPLHF. CDR3 in DNA: TGTGCCAGCAGCTTAATCGGGGGTCGAAATTCACCCCTCCACTTT.

This clone has a handful of counts. The chain combines TRBV21-1 with TRBJ1-5. TRBV21-1 is described as a pseudogene. The CDR3 is made up of 12 amino acids. The CDR3 loop is CASRRKQSAQHF. CDR3 coding DNA: TGTGCCAGCAGGCGGAAACAATCAGCCCAGCATTTT.

Comment on this clone: The identical CDR3 is also encoded by other nucleotide sequences in the sample. V usage is TRBV7-9 and J usage is TRBJ1-1; the D is unclear. The CDR3 is 13 residues long. Trimming removed 1 base from V and 4 bases from J, with 7 bases in between. Germline assignment: CDR1 SEHNR and CDR2 FQNEAQ (reference sequence). The chain's CDR3 is CASSLEGGTEAFF. CDR3 coding DNA: TGTGCCAGCAGCTTAGAGGGTGGCACTGAAGCTTTCTTT.

Points on this clone: The sample has other DNA sequences that encode this CDR3 too. The chain uses TRBV7-2 and TRBJ2-3; 11 bases are shared with TRBD2. This CDR3 spans 16 amino acids. The germline CDR1 and CDR2 sequences are SGHTA and FQGNSA. Unmatched junction bases numbered 0, after V lost 0 bases and J lost 1 base. Here the CDR3 DNA reads TGTGCCAGCAGCTTAGCTAGCGGGGGGGGCACAGATACGCAGTATTTT. It is translated as CASSLASGGGTDTQYF.

The chain employs TRBV28 and TRBJ2-3, with 10 bases that match TRBD1. The V gene's germline CDR1 is MDHEN and CDR2 SYDVKM. The junction had 7 bases not matched to a gene; V was cut back by 3 bases and J by 4 bases. The CDR3 runs 16 residues. The CDR3 DNA reads TGTGCCAGCAGTTTCGGGATGGGGACAGGGGCAGATACGCAGTATTTT. This codes for CASSFGMGTGADTQYF. The full variable domain, in which reference TRBV28 and TRBJ2-3 provide the parts outside the CDR3, is DVKVTQSSRYLVKRTGEKVFLECVQDMDHENMFWYRQDPGLGLRLIYFSYDVKMKEKGDIPEGYSVSREKKERFSLILESASTNQTSMYLCASSFGMGTGADTQYFGPGTRLTVL.

This clone was counted once. The chain is built from TRBV6-6 and TRBJ1-2; D possibly corresponds to TRBD1 (6 bases). The germline V and J ends were trimmed by 2 bases and 6 bases, with 16 bases remaining between them. The length of the CDR3 is 15 residues. Germline V lookup: CDR1 MNHNY, CDR2 SVGAGI (reference sequence). Here the CDR3 reads CASSYQPTGLDGYTF. In DNA, the CDR3 is TGTGCCAGCAGTTACCAACCAACAGGGTTGGATGGCTACACCTTC.

This clone was recorded a few times. The gene calls are TRBV18 and TRBJ1-1; tentative D call: TRBD1 (5 bases). The CDR3 sequence is 15 residues long. V lost 3 bases, J lost 2 bases, and 13 bases lay in between. Germline V gives CDR1 KGHSH, CDR2 LQKENI. CDR3 DNA sequence: TGTGCCAGCTCACCCTTTGGAGGGGAAAACACTGAAGCTTTCTTT. Amino acid sequence: CASSPFGGENTEAFF.

By share, this clone counts as medium-sized. Distinct nucleotide sequences in the sample also encode this CDR3. V is TRBV27 and J is TRBJ1-6; D unclear. The V gene lost 0 bases and the J gene lost 8 bases, with 5 bases spanning the gap. The CDR3 consists of 13 residues. CDR1 is MNHEY and CDR2 is SMNVEV in the germline V gene (reference sequence). The CDR3 DNA reads TGTGCCAGCAGTTTATCCGGTTATTCACCCCTCCACTTT. It specifies CASSLSGYSPLHF.

This chain connects TRBV28 to TRBJ1-1; tentative D call: TRBD1 (6 bases). V lost 8 bases, J lost 1 base, and 14 bases lay in between. CDR1 is MDHEN, CDR2 SYDVKM, per germline. The CDR3 contains 14 residues. CDR3 DNA: TGTGCCAGCGATACTACAGGGTCGAACACTGAAGCTTTCTTT. Translating gives CASDTTGSNTEAFF.